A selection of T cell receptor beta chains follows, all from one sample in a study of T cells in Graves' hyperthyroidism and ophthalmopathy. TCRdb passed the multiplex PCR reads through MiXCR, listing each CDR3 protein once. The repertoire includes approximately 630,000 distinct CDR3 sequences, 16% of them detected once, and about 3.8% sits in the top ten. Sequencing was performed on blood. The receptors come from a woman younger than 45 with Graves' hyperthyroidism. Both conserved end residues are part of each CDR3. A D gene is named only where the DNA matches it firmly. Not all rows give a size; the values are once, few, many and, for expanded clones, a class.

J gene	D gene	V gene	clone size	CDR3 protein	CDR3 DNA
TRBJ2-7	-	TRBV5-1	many	CASSPGAGAFYEQYF	TGCGCCAGCAGTCCAGGGGCCGGTGCGTTCTACGAGCAGTACTTC
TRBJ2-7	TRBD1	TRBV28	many	CASSFRPGQGTLEQYF	TGTGCCAGCAGTTTTCGACCGGGACAGGGTACATTAGAGCAGTACTTC
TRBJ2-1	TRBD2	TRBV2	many	CASHRVSGSTYNEQFF	TGTGCCAGCCACCGGGTCAGCGGGAGCACCTACAATGAGCAGTTCTTC
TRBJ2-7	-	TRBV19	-	CASSIALSAPYEQYF	TGTGCCAGTAGTATAGCCCTCTCCGCCCCCTACGAGCAGTACTTC
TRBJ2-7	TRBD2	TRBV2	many	CASAPGLAGVYSYEQYF	TGTGCCAGCGCCCCGGGACTAGCGGGAGTATACTCCTACGAGCAGTACTTC
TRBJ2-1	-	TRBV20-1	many	CSANPPYSEQFF	TGCAGTGCTAACCCCCCGTATAGCGAGCAGTTCTTC
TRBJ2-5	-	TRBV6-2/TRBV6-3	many	CASTGWQIQETQYF	TGTGCCAGCACGGGCTGGCAGATCCAAGAGACCCAGTACTTC
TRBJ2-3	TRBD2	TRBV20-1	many	CSARVFVSGRAADTQYF	TGCAGTGCTAGAGTATTTGTTAGCGGGAGGGCTGCAGATACGCAGTATTTT
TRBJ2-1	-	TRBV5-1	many	CASSLGRPVYNEQFF	TGCGCCAGCAGCTTGGGTCGACCGGTTTACAATGAGCAGTTCTTC
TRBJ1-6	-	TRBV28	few	CASSLIQGKGSPLHF	TGTGCCAGCAGTTTGATCCAGGGAAAGGGTTCACCCCTCCACTTT
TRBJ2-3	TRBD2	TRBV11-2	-	CASGSPLREGVTDTQYF	TGTGCCAGCGGCTCACCCTTGAGGGAGGGTGTCACAGATACGCAGTATTTT
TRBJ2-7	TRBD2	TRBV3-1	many	CASSQGAGATGNEQYF	TGTGCCAGCAGCCAAGGGGCGGGAGCGACGGGGAACGAGCAGTACTTC
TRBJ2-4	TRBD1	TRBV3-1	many	CASSHSWTGRPKNIQYF	TGTGCCAGCAGCCATTCTTGGACAGGGCGGCCCAAAAACATTCAGTACTTC
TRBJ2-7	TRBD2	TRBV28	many	CASSFLRQTSGSSNEQYF	TGTGCCAGCAGTTTCCTTCGACAGACTAGCGGGAGCTCTAACGAGCAGTACTTC
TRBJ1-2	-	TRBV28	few	CASSRRVRISYGYTF	TGTGCCAGCAGTCGCCGCGTTAGAATATCCTATGGCTACACCTTC
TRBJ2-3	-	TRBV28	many	CASSLVLTSTDTQYF	TGTGCCAGCAGCTTGGTATTAACTAGCACAGATACGCAGTATTTT
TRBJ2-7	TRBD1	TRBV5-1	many	CASGPGTGSYEQYF	TGCGCCAGCGGGCCCGGGACAGGGTCCTACGAGCAGTACTTC
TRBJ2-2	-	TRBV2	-	CTSSEGRPGELFF	TGTACCAGCAGTGAAGGTCGACCCGGGGAGCTGTTTTTT
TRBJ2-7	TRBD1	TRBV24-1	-	CATSDRTGNYYEQYF	TGTGCCACCAGTGACCGGACAGGGAACTACTACGAGCAGTACTTC
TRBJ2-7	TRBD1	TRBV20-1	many	CSARDHRDRAYEQYF	TGCAGTGCTAGAGACCACCGGGACAGGGCTTACGAGCAGTACTTC
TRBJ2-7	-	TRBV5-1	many	CASSLDGGAEQYF	TGCGCCAGCAGCTTGGACGGGGGAGCCGAGCAGTACTTC
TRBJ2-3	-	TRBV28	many	CASSLHSTDTQYF	TGTGCCAGCAGCCTACATAGCACAGATACGCAGTATTTT
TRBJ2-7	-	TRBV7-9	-	CASNRSGYEQYF	TGTGCCAGCAACCGTAGCGGCTACGAGCAGTACTTC
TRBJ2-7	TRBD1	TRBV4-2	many	CASSQWTGSTYEQYF	TGTGCCAGCAGCCAATGGACAGGATCAACCTACGAGCAGTACTTC
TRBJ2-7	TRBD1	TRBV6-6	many	CASSYGDRVHEQYF	TGTGCCAGCAGTTACGGGGACAGGGTCCACGAGCAGTACTTC
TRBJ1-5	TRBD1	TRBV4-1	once	CASSQEYRGQPQHF	TGCGCCAGCAGCCAAGAGTACAGGGGACAGCCCCAGCATTTT
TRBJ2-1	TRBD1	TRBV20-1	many	CSASRQGQSYNEQFF	TGCAGTGCTAGTCGGCAGGGACAGTCCTACAATGAGCAGTTCTTC